This T cell receptor beta chain was found in a study of radiation and T cells in renal cell carcinoma. Findings of the study overall: Baseline intratumoral clonotype presence is unknown without pretreatment biopsies.

Time point in this sample: baseline pretreatment blood. Specified treatment: 15 Gy SBRT to primary tumor, nephrectomy 4 weeks later. The tumor was a clear cell renal cell carcinoma. Germline CDR1 reads SGHRS; CDR2 reads YFSETQ. Trimming shortened V by 0 bases and J by 0 bases, and 7 bases separated the two germline ends. This CDR3 is built from 14 residues. Profiled with immunoSEQ multiplex PCR; TCRdb holds only in-frame clones, not every one. The sample lists about 95,000 clones, 80% to 90% occurring once. Regarding this clone: What it recognizes is unknown.

The rearrangement links TRBV5-1 to TRBJ2-7; D uncertain. The TCR comes from a man between 50 and 59 years old with renal cell carcinoma. The input for sequencing was blood, taken from a patient whose treatment included radiotherapy and nephrectomy. The CDR3 loop reads CASSLEVPSYEQYF. Written as DNA, the CDR3 is TGCGCCAGCAGCTTGGAAGTCCCCTCCTACGAGCAGTACTTC. The entire variable domain, with the rest obtained from reference TRBV5-1 and TRBJ2-7, is as follows: KAGVTQTPRYLIKTRGQQVTLSCSPISGHRSVSWYQQTPGQGLQFLFEYFSETQRNKGNFPGRFSGRQFSNSRSEMNVSTLELGDSALYLCASSLEVPSYEQYFGPGTRLTVT.